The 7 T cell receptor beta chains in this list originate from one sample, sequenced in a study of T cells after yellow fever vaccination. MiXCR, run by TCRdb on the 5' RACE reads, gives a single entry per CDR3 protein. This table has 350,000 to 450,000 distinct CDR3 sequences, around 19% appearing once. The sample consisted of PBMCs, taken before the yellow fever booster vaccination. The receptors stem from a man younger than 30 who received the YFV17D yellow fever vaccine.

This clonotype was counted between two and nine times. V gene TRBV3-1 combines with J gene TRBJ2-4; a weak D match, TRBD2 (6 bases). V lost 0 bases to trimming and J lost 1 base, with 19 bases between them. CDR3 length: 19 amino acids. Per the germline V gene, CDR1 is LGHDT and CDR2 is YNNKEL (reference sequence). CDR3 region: CASSQERDSRNGAKNIQYF. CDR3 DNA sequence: TGTGCCAGCAGCCAAGAGCGGGACTCAAGAAACGGTGCCAAAAACATTCAGTACTTC.

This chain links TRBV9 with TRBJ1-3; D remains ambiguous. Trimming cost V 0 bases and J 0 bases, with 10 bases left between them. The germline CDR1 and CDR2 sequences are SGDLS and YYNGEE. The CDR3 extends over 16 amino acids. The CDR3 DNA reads TGTGCCAGCAGCGTAGGTGTGGGAACCTCTGGAAACACCATATATTTT. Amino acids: CASSVGVGTSGNTIYF.

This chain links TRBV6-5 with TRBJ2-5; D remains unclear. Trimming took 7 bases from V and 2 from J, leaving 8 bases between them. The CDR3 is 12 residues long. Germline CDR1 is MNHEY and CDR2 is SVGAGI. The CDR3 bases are TGTGCCAGCAAGGCCCCTCAAGAGACCCAGTACTTC. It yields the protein CASKAPQETQYF.

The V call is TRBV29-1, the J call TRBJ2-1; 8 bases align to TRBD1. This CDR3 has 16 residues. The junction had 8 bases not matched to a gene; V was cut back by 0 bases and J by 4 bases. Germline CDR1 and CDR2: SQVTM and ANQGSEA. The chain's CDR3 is CSVEERRQGKYNEQFF. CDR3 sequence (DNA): TGCAGCGTTGAAGAAAGGAGACAGGGGAAATACAATGAGCAGTTCTTC.

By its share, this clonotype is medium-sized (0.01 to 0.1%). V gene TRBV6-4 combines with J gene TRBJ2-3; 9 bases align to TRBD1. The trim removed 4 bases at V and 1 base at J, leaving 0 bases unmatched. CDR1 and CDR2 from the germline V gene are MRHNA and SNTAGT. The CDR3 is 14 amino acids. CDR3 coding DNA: TGTGCCAGCAGTGGGACAGGGGGCACAGATACGCAGTATTTT. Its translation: CASSGTGGTDTQYF.

This chain's CDR3 is CASSLDLPGAAGNTIYF. In nucleotides, the CDR3 is TGTGCCAGCAGCCTCGACCTGCCGGGCGCCGCTGGAAACACCATATATTTT. The J gene is TRBJ1-3, the V gene TRBV7-6; no firm D call. The CDR3 extends over 17 amino acids. Germline V CDR1 and CDR2: SGHVS, FNYEAQ. V shed 5 bases and J shed 2 bases, with 19 bases lying between them.

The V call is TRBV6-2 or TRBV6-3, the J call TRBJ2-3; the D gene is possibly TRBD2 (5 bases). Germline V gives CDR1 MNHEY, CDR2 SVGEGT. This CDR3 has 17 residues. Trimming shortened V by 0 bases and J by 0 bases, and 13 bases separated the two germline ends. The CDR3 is CASSYSDSYTSTDTQYF. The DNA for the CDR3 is TGTGCCAGCAGTTACTCGGACTCTTATACTAGCACAGATACGCAGTATTTT.